The text below deals with one TCR beta chain. Its antigen is unidentified. TCRdb re-analysed the 5' RACE reads in MiXCR, keeping a single row per CDR3 protein. Of 350,000 to 500,000 distinct CDR3 sequences listed, around a quarter were seen once; the top ten hold less than 15%. Germline V lookup: CDR1 SGHKS, CDR2 YYEKEE (reference sequence). Deletions cut 4 bases from V and 0 bases from J, with 11 bases between. The CDR3 sequence is 15 residues long. The data originate from a study of T-cell memory formation after mild COVID-19. Study-level results: CD4+ bias marked clones expanding day 15 to 37, unlike balanced contracting clones. Contracting CD4+ clones lay largely in CM and EM, with CD8+ ones residing in EMRA. There was no confirmation that second-wave clones peaking on day 37 were SARS-CoV-2 specific.

J is TRBJ1-3 and V is TRBV5-5; D remains unclear. The clonotype was recovered from an adult woman who had mild COVID-19 (a few samples of this study predate the infection). Cell type and time point are not known. The sequencing input was PBMCs or a T cell subset sorted from them (not recorded which). CDR3 region: CASSQPGSSGNTIYF. The DNA for the CDR3 is TGTGCCAGCAGCCAGCCTGGGAGCTCTGGAAACACCATATATTTT.